Listed below are T cell receptor beta chains from one sample, sequenced in a study of shared clonotypes between healthy human individuals. Measured with immunoSEQ multiplex PCR; TCRdb has only the in-frame clones, and not every one. Of about 680,000 clones in the sample, 90% to 95% were seen once. What was sequenced was naive CD8+ T cells sorted from blood. The receptors derive from a man aged 25-45 years in good health. Each CDR3 is given with its conserved first and last residue. The D gene is left open where the match is weak. Size is stated for part of the rows, as once, few or many counts, or as a class when the clone is expanded.

V	size	J	D	DNA	CDR3
TRBV7-9	few	TRBJ2-5	NA	TGTGCCAGCAGCCCTAGAGGGACGCCAGAGACCCAGTACTTC	CASSPRGTPETQYF
TRBV5-4	NA	TRBJ2-2	TRBD2	TGTGCCAGCAGCTCCCGGACTAGCTTAGAGAACACCGGGGAGCTGTTTTTT	CASSSRTSLENTGELFF
TRBV27	NA	TRBJ2-4	TRBD1	TGTGCCAGCAGTTTGTCAGACAGGGCAAAAAACATTCAGTACTTC	CASSLSDRAKNIQYF
TRBV7-8	NA	TRBJ2-3	TRBD2	TGTGCCAGCAGCAGAGGACTAGTTGGTAATAATACGCAGTATTTT	CASSRGLVGNNTQYF
TRBV7-9	once	TRBJ2-3	NA	TGTGCCAGCAGCTTAGCCCCAGGACTTACAGATACGCAGTATTTT	CASSLAPGLTDTQYF
TRBV7-2	NA	TRBJ2-7	NA	TGTGCCAGCAGCTTAGCGCCCCACTCCTACGAGCAGTACTTC	CASSLAPHSYEQYF
TRBV7-6	NA	TRBJ2-3	TRBD2	TGTGCCAGCAGCTTATATAGCGGGTCCTTCCCAGGAGGAGATACGCAGTATTTT	CASSLYSGSFPGGDTQYF
TRBV7-9	NA	TRBJ1-1	NA	TGTGCCAGCAGCTTAGAATCTCGAGCTTTCTTT	CASSLESRAFF
TRBV25-1	NA	TRBJ2-5	NA	TGTGCCAGCAGTGATTTTGACAACCCAGGGACCCAGTACTTC	CASSDFDNPGTQYF
TRBV10-2	NA	TRBJ2-7	NA	TGCGCCAGCACCGATACGGGGGAGCAGTACTTC	CASTDTGEQYF
TRBV27	NA	TRBJ2-1	TRBD2	TGTGCCAGCAGTTTATCTACGACTAGCGGGGGATACAATGAGCAGTTCTTC	CASSLSTTSGGYNEQFF
TRBV7-7	many	TRBJ2-3	NA	TGTGCCAGCAGCTTCGAAGCAGCAGATACGCAGTATTTT	CASSFEAADTQYF
TRBV7-9	NA	TRBJ2-7	NA	TGTGCCAGCAGCTCCCCGAGCTTAGGCTACGAGCAGTACTTC	CASSSPSLGYEQYF
TRBV5-1	NA	TRBJ2-7	NA	TGCGCCAGCAGCTTTGAACAGGGATTCTACGAGCAGTACTTC	CASSFEQGFYEQYF
TRBV11-2	NA	TRBJ2-7	NA	TGTGCCAGCAGCTCCCCCTCCAGGGGGGGCCCCTACGAGCAGTACTTC	CASSSPSRGGPYEQYF
TRBV11-2	NA	TRBJ1-3	NA	TGTGCCAGCAGCTTAGGGGGGGGACGAGACACCATATATTTT	CASSLGGGRDTIYF
TRBV28	NA	TRBJ2-3	TRBD2	TGTGCCAGCAGTTTCGGACTAGCGGGAGGGTCTAGCACAGATACGCAGTATTTT	CASSFGLAGGSSTDTQYF
TRBV27	NA	TRBJ1-2	NA	TGTGCCAGCAGCTTTACCCGGGTTCACTATGGCTACACCTTC	CASSFTRVHYGYTF
TRBV4-1	NA	TRBJ2-7	NA	TGCGCCAGCAGCCCCACCCCAGGGTCTTACGAGCAGTACTTC	CASSPTPGSYEQYF
TRBV27	many	TRBJ1-2	NA	TGTGCCAGCAGTTCGCGAGGGAGGAACTATGGCTACACCTTC	CASSSRGRNYGYTF
TRBV28	NA	TRBJ2-3	TRBD2	TGTGCCAGCTCGGGACTAGCGGGATTCGGCACACACACAGATACGCAGTATTTT	CASSGLAGFGTHTDTQYF
TRBV7-6	NA	TRBJ1-1	NA	TGTGCCAGCAGCTTAAGCAGGAACACTGAAGCTTTCTTT	CASSLSRNTEAFF
TRBV6-5	NA	TRBJ1-1	NA	TGTGCCAGCAGCCAGGGGCAGAACACTGAAGCTTTCTTT	CASSQGQNTEAFF
TRBV5-1	NA	TRBJ2-1	NA	TGCGCCAGCAGCTCACGAACGGGAGAACCCTACAATGAGCAGTTCTTC	CASSSRTGEPYNEQFF
TRBV4-3	NA	TRBJ1-4	NA	TGCGCCAGCAGCCAAGACCAATTAACAACAGCGGGTGCTATTGGGGGACTGTTTTTT	CASSQDQLTTAGAIGGLFF
TRBV7-2	NA	TRBJ2-6	TRBD1	TGTGCCAGCAGGGGCAGGGGGACTGGGGCCAACGTCCTGACTTTC	CASRGRGTGANVLTF
TRBV5-5	NA	TRBJ1-4	NA	TGTGCCAGCAGCTTGCAAGCTGCAACTAATGAAAAACTGTTTTTT	CASSLQAATNEKLFF
TRBV27	NA	TRBJ2-7	TRBD1	TGTGCCAGCCGAAGACAGGGCACCTCCTACGAGCAGTACTTC	CASRRQGTSYEQYF
TRBV13	once	TRBJ1-1	NA	TGTGCCAGCAGCCATTCACTCGGGTCTGAAGCTTTCTTT	CASSHSLGSEAFF
TRBV6-1	NA	TRBJ2-7	NA	TGTGCCAGCTTTAAGGGAATAACCTACGAGCAGTACTTC	CASFKGITYEQYF
TRBV14	once	TRBJ2-1	TRBD2	TGTGCCAGCAGCCTAGCGGGAGGGCCATTCAATGAGCAGTTCTTC	CASSLAGGPFNEQFF